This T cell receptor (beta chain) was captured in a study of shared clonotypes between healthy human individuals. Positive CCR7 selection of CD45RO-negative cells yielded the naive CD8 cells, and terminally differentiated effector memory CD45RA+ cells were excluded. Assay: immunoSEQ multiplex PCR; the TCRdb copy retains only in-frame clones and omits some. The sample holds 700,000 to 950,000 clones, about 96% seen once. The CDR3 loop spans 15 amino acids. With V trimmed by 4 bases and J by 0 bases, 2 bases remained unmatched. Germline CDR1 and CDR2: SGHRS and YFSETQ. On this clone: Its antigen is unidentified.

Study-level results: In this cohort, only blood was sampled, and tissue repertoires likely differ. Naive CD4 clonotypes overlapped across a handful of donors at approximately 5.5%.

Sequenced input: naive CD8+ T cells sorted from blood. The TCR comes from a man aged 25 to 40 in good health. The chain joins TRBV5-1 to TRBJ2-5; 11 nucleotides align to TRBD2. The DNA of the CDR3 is TGCGCCAGCAGCATTAGCGGGAGGGACCAAGAGACCCAGTACTTC. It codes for CASSISGRDQETQYF. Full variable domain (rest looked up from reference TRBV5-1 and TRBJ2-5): KAGVTQTPRYLIKTRGQQVTLSCSPISGHRSVSWYQQTPGQGLQFLFEYFSETQRNKGNFPGRFSGRQFSNSRSEMNVSTLELGDSALYLCASSISGRDQETQYFGPGTRLLVL.